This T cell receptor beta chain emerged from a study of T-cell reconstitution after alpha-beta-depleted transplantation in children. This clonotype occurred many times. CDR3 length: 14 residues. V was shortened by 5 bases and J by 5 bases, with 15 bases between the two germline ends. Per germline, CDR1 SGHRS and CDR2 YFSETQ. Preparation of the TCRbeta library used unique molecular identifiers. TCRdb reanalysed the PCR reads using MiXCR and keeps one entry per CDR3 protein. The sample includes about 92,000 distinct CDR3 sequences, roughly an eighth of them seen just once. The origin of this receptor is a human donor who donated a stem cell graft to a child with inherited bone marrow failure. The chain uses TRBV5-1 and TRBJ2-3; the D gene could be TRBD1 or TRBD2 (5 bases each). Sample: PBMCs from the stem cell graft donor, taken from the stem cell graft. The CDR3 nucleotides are TGCGCCAGCAGTCTGGGGGAGTTTGGAGATACGCAGTATTTT. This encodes CASSLGEFGDTQYF.